This T cell receptor (beta chain) comes out of a study of T cells in Graves' hyperthyroidism and ophthalmopathy. Overall study context: Blood was drawn when the patient was first diagnosed and still untreated.

Amplified TCR beta CDR3 regions derived from RNA transcripts. In the first-round RT-PCR of the TCR CDR3, the HTBI primer set was used. TCRdb re-called the multiplex PCR reads through MiXCR, storing one row per CDR3 protein. The sample holds approximately 370,000 distinct CDR3 sequences; roughly 15% are singletons and the top ten take roughly a third. Study results and limitations: Blood also showed most of the thyroid clonotypes that were expanded above 0.001.

About this clonotype: What it binds is unknown.

Uncontrolled infection, other autoimmune disease, pregnancy or lactation led to exclusion. Blood was obtained at the first hyperthyroidism diagnosis, which preceded any ophthalmopathy symptoms. Losses at the gene ends were 1 base for V and 4 bases for J; bases not matched to a gene: 5. CDR1 is MNHNY, CDR2 SVGAGI, per germline (reference sequence). The CDR3 spans 15 residues. What was sequenced was blood. The rearrangement joins TRBV6-6 to TRBJ2-3, with TRBD2 matching 7 bases. This TCR derives from a woman younger than 45 with Graves' hyperthyroidism that later progressed to Graves' ophthalmopathy. The CDR3 region is CASSYFAGEADTQYF. In nucleotides, the CDR3 is TGTGCCAGCAGTTACTTCGCGGGGGAGGCAGATACGCAGTATTTT.